Below, 3 T cell receptor beta chains from the same sample are listed, as sequenced in a study of T cells in Graves' hyperthyroidism and ophthalmopathy. Amplified TCR beta CDR3 regions derived from RNA transcripts. RT-PCR in the first round (using the HTBI primer set) targeted the TCR CDR3. A single record per CDR3 protein comes from TCRdb applying MiXCR to the multiplex PCR reads. The repertoire includes around 400,000 distinct CDR3 sequences, nearly 15% of them detected once, and approximately 19% sits in the top ten. Sequences were obtained from blood. The origin of the receptors is a woman in her fifties or sixties with Graves' ophthalmopathy.

Worth noting for this clonotype: A read error may produce the germline difference seen at one junction end. The gene calls are TRBV10-2 and TRBJ2-1; a possible D gene is TRBD2 (5 bases). Germline-derived CDR1 and CDR2 are WSHSY and SAAADI. The length of the CDR3 is 15 residues. For the CDR3, the DNA is TGCGCCAGCAATGAGTGGGCGGGCCTCTACAATGAGCAGTTCTTC. Translation gives CASNEWAGLYNEQFF.

The table lists this clonotype with many counts. This chain joins TRBV5-4 and TRBJ2-7; tentatively, D is TRBD1 (6 bases). The CDR3 totals 16 residues. CDR1 and CDR2 (germline): SGHNT, YYREEE (reference sequence). V was pared by 4 bases and J by 9 bases, with 26 bases between. CDR3 nucleotide sequence: TGTGCCAGCAGCAAAGGGGTCGGGACACCCGAGCCTCCGCAGTACTTC. It specifies CASSKGVGTPEPPQYF.

This rearrangement joins TRBV28 to TRBJ2-7, with 7 bases matching TRBD1. The CDR3 is 14 amino acids. Looked up from germline, CDR1 is MDHEN and CDR2 is SYDVKM. After removal of 6 bases from V and 2 bases from J, the junction contained 7 bases not matched to a gene. The CDR3 here is CASSSGDRTYEQYF. The DNA of the CDR3 is TGTGCCAGCAGCTCCGGGGACAGAACCTACGAGCAGTACTTC.